This passage covers 32 T cell receptor beta chains from one sample sequenced in a study of esophageal squamous cell carcinoma under preoperative chemotherapy. MiXCR, applied by TCRdb to the PCR reads, yields one record per CDR3 protein. The table shows about 18,000 distinct CDR3 sequences, with under 60% occurring only once. As for time point: after preoperative PTX-NDP chemotherapy. Collection took place from a patient given preoperative chemotherapy. The source is a human donor with esophageal squamous cell carcinoma. The donor label of this sample is uncertain.

The chain recombines TRBV6-2 or TRBV6-3 with TRBJ2-7, with D maybe TRBD2 (6 bases). V gave up 2 bases and J gave up 4 bases, with 18 bases separating them. Per germline, CDR1 MNHEY and CDR2 SVGEGT. The CDR3 runs 16 residues. CDR3: CASSYVLGEELYEQYF. In DNA, the CDR3 is TGTGCCAGCAGTTACGTTTTGGGGGAGGAGCTTTACGAGCAGTACTTC.

There are a few counts of this clonotype. The chain uses TRBV20-1 and TRBJ2-1; TRBD2 matches at 10 bases. In germline, CDR1 is DFQATT, CDR2 SNEGSKA (reference sequence). The CDR3 spans 15 residues. The junction had 6 bases not matched to a gene; V was cut back by 1 base and J by 6 bases. This CDR3 reads CSARALAGVINEQFF. The DNA of the CDR3 is TGCAGTGCTAGAGCCCTAGCGGGAGTAATCAATGAGCAGTTCTTC.

This clonotype has a handful of counts. The V and J genes are TRBV11-1 and TRBJ2-1; 9 positions match TRBD1. Trimming took 3 bases from V and 0 from J; bases not matched to a gene: 12. This CDR3 contains 19 residues. Germline V gene lookup returns CDR1 SGHAT and CDR2 FQDESV (reference sequence). The CDR3 sequence: CASSLGKGTGLTSYNEQFF. In nucleotides, the CDR3 is TGTGCCAGCAGCTTGGGTAAAGGGACAGGGCTTACCTCCTACAATGAGCAGTTCTTC.

This clonotype was detected a few times. This CDR3 is CASSLGGVGNIQYF. CDR3 DNA sequence: TGTGCCAGCAGTTTAGGAGGGGTCGGAAACATTCAGTACTTC. The gene calls are TRBV12-3 or TRBV12-4 and TRBJ2-4, with D perhaps being TRBD1 or TRBD2 (5 bases each). The V end lost 1 base, the J end lost 6 bases, and 10 bases lay between the germline ends. This CDR3 spans 14 amino acids.

This clonotype appeared many times. The chain joins TRBV7-2 to TRBJ2-5; 7 nucleotides agree with TRBD2. V gave up 1 base and J gave up 5 bases; unmatched junction bases: 4. The CDR3 has 14 amino acids. Germline loops: CDR1 SGHTA, CDR2 FQGNSA. Here the CDR3 reads CASSLGGSAETQYF. CDR3 DNA: TGTGCCAGCAGCTTAGGCGGGAGTGCTGAGACCCAGTACTTC.

To note about this clonotype: In this CDR3 the conserved last residue, phenylalanine or tryptophan, is missing, so a read error is likely. The limits of the CDR3 on the DNA are not certain, so only TCRdb's listed CDR3 is given. The chain links TRBV7-9 to TRBJ2-5; TRBD1 is taken as the D call from the table, unchecked against the DNA. The CDR3 region is 14 residues in length, termini included. Germline V gene sequence: CDR1 SEHNR, CDR2 FQNEAQ (reference sequence). CDR3 protein: CASSSAGGQESQFS.

The chain couples TRBV6-1 to TRBJ2-5, with unresolved D. The J call may be in error: the DNA end matches TRBJ2-7 better. CDR3 length: 12 amino acids. Germline lookup yields CDR1 MNHNS and CDR2 SASEGT. The CDR3 DNA sequence: TGTGCCAGCAGTGAACACTCCTACGAGCAGTACTTC. Amino acids: CASSEHSYEQYF.

This sequence joins TRBV19 and TRBJ2-3; TRBD2 agrees at 7 bases. Germline trimming cut 9 bases from V and 5 bases from J; bases unmatched to any gene: 14. Germline-derived CDR1 and CDR2 are LNHDA and SQIVND (reference sequence). CDR3 size: 15 residues. The CDR3 coding sequence is TGTGCCAGCTCGAATGGGCGGGAGCACGTAGATACGCAGTATTTT. Its protein product is CASSNGREHVDTQYF.

The chain recombines TRBV12-3 or TRBV12-4 with TRBJ2-5; D remains ambiguous. Gene TRBJ2-1 matches the end of the DNA better, so the J call may be wrong. The CDR3 covers 14 residues. The CDR3 bases are TGTGCCAGCAGCCCCACCACCATGACCGATGAGCAGTTCTTC. Translation gives CASSPTTMTDEQFF.

This clonotype was found once. This rearrangement joins TRBV10-3 to TRBJ2-3; tentatively, D is TRBD1 or TRBD2 (5 bases each). Germline V gene lookup returns CDR1 ENHRY and CDR2 SYGVKD. This CDR3 region has 12 residues. The germline V and J ends were trimmed by 10 bases and 2 bases, with 10 bases remaining between them. CDR3 protein: CATSGTTDTQYF. CDR3 nucleotides: TGTGCCACCTCGGGGACCACAGATACGCAGTATTTT.

The table lists this clonotype with many counts. V and J are TRBV27 and TRBJ2-1; 9 nucleotides align to TRBD1. V was clipped by 5 bases and J by 0 bases; unmatched bases: 11. The CDR3 runs to 18 residues. The germline gives CDR1 MNHEY, CDR2 SMNVEV (reference sequence). The CDR3 coding sequence is TGTGCCAGCAGTACCGGGACAGGGTCCTACCGCTCCTACAATGAGCAGTTCTTC. Translated, it gives CASSTGTGSYRSYNEQFF.

The chain uses TRBV11-2 and TRBJ2-7; 13 positions agree with TRBD2. The CDR3 is 14 residues long. Germline V gives CDR1 SGHAT, CDR2 FQNNGV. Trimming took 5 bases from V and 6 from J; bases not matched to a gene: 4. This CDR3 reads CASSETSGGTEQYF. The CDR3 DNA reads TGTGCCAGCAGCGAGACTAGCGGGGGGACCGAGCAGTACTTC.

The gene calls are TRBV10-2 and TRBJ2-3; TRBD2 matches at 11 bases. Unmatched junction bases numbered 20, after V lost 6 bases and J lost 12 bases. The CDR3 contains 17 residues. The V gene's germline CDR1 is WSHSY and CDR2 SAAADI. DNA for the CDR3: TGCGCCAGCAGCAGACTAGCGGGAACGTCCCGCAAAGACACTCAGTATTTT. Its protein product is CASSRLAGTSRKDTQYF.

Of note for this clonotype: The junction departs from the called germline gene at one end, perhaps through a read error. The J gene is TRBJ2-5, the V gene TRBV12-3 or TRBV12-4; D assignment may be TRBD1 or TRBD2 (6 bases each). The CDR3 contains 16 residues. The CDR3 region is CASGGDGGRDRDTQYF. The CDR3, as DNA: TGTGCCAGCGGGGGCGACGGGGGCCGGGACCGGGATACCCAGTATTTC.

The table lists this clonotype with many counts. CDR3 protein: CASGLVLDRQATNEKLFF. CDR3 in DNA: TGTGCTAGTGGTTTGGTACTAGACAGACAAGCAACTAATGAAAAACTGTTTTTT. The rearrangement joins TRBV12-5 to TRBJ1-4; weak D call: TRBD1 (5 bases). CDR3 length equals 18 residues. V was clipped by 0 bases and J by 0 bases, with 14 bases between them. Germline-derived CDR1 and CDR2 are LGHNT and FRNRAP. The whole variable domain, remainder taken from reference TRBV12-5 and TRBJ1-4, is DARVTQTPRHKVTEMGQEVTMRCQPILGHNTVFWYRQTMMQGLELLAYFRNRAPLDDSGMPKDRFSAEMPDATLATLKIQPSEPRDSAVYFCASGLVLDRQATNEKLFFGSGTQLSVL.

By share of the sample, this clonotype is medium-sized (0.01 to 0.1%). J is TRBJ2-3 and V is TRBV6-6, with 8 nucleotides matching TRBD1. The trim removed 10 bases at V and 2 bases at J, leaving 5 bases unmatched. Germline V gives CDR1 MNHNY, CDR2 SVGAGI (reference sequence). The CDR3 sequence is 13 residues long. CDR3 in DNA: TGTGCCACCCGGGACAGGAACACAGATACGCAGTATTTT. The encoded protein is CATRDRNTDTQYF.

This clonotype is labeled medium-sized. V gene TRBV7-2 combines with J gene TRBJ2-5; weak D call: TRBD1 (5 bases). The J call is in doubt because the DNA end fits TRBJ2-7 better. In germline, CDR1 is SGHTA, CDR2 FQGNSA. The CDR3 consists of 11 residues. CDR3 loop: CASSFGAEQYF. CDR3 coding DNA: TGTGCCAGCAGTTTTGGGGCCGAGCAGTACTTC.

The chain couples TRBV4-3 to TRBJ2-1, with 14 bases that match TRBD2. Matching the DNA end better, TRBJ2-5 makes the J call doubtful. CDR3 size: 17 residues. Germline CDR1 reads LGHNA; CDR2 reads YSLEER. CDR3 loop: CASSPYLGLAGVETQYF. DNA for the CDR3: TGCGCCAGCAGCCCCTATCTGGGACTAGCGGGAGTTGAGACCCAGTACTTC.

There are many counts of this clonotype. V usage is TRBV18 and J usage is TRBJ2-5; no reliable D call. There are 11 residues in the CDR3. V lost 8 bases and J 4 bases, leaving 8 bases between the germline ends. Germline CDR1 is KGHSH and CDR2 is LQKENI. CDR3 sequence: CASSPGETQYF. In DNA form, the CDR3 reads TGTGCCAGCAGTCCAGGAGAGACCCAGTACTTC. The variable domain in full, with the rest retrieved from reference TRBV18 and TRBJ2-5, is NAGVMQNPRHLVRRRGQEARLRCSPMKGHSHVYWYRQLPEEGLKFMVYLQKENIIDESGMPKERFSAEFPKEGPSILRIQQVVRGDSAAYFCASSPGETQYFGPGTRLLVL.

The V gene is TRBV27, the J gene TRBJ2-5, with D unresolved. The J call could be wrong; TRBJ2-7 is a better fit for the DNA end. Germline values: CDR1 MNHEY, CDR2 SMNVEV (reference sequence). The CDR3 covers 13 residues. CDR3 coding DNA: TGTGCCAGCAGTCTAACTCCGGCACTCGAGCAGTACTTC. As protein: CASSLTPALEQYF.

The chain joins TRBV11-3 to TRBJ2-7; TRBD1 agrees at 7 bases. In germline, CDR1 is SGHNT, CDR2 YENEEA. Trimming removed 6 bases from V and 6 bases from J; junction bases left unmatched: 8. The CDR3 contains 13 residues. In DNA, the CDR3 is TGTGCCAGCAGGGGGACGGGACAGAGCGAGCAGTACTTC. It yields the protein CASRGTGQSEQYF.

This clonotype was counted a few times. V gene TRBV15 combines with J gene TRBJ2-5; D is undetermined. The CDR3 extends over 16 amino acids. Trimming shortened V by 4 bases and J by 4 bases, and 19 bases separated the two germline ends. Germline CDR1 reads LNHNV; CDR2 reads YYDKDF (reference sequence). The CDR3 sequence: CATSKERFMLRETQYF. CDR3 nucleotide sequence: TGTGCCACCAGCAAGGAGAGGTTCATGCTTAGAGAGACCCAGTACTTC.

V usage is TRBV28 and J usage is TRBJ2-1; 10 bases are a match to TRBD2. V dropped 4 bases and J dropped 13; count of bases not matched to a gene: 13. The CDR3 is made up of 15 amino acids. Germline V CDR1 and CDR2: MDHEN, SYDVKM. The CDR3 region has the DNA TGTGCCAGCAGTTCCGGGACTAGCGTCTTTGAGACCCAGTTCTTC. It translates to CASSSGTSVFETQFF. The entire variable domain, with the rest obtained from reference TRBV28 and TRBJ2-1, is as follows: DVKVTQSSRYLVKRTGEKVFLECVQDMDHENMFWYRQDPGLGLRLIYFSYDVKMKEKGDIPEGYSVSREKKERFSLILESASTNQTSMYLCASSSGTSVFETQFFGPGTRLTVL.

This chain joins TRBV11-3 and TRBJ2-3; 8 bases agree with TRBD2. The J call could be wrong; TRBJ2-1 is a better fit for the DNA end. The CDR3 is 14 amino acids. Germline values: CDR1 SGHNT, CDR2 YENEEA. CDR3 nucleotides: TGTGCCAGCAGCTTTGAAAGCGGGAGATTTGAGCAGTTCTTC. It codes for CASSFESGRFEQFF.

This chain links TRBV12-3 or TRBV12-4 with TRBJ2-7; weak D call: TRBD1 (5 bases). The J call is in doubt because the DNA end fits TRBJ2-5 better. CDR3 length: 12 residues. The CDR3 DNA reads as TGTGCCAGCGGGGCGGCCCAAGAGACCCAGTACTTC. It yields the protein CASGAAQETQYF.

J is TRBJ1-1 and V is TRBV5-6, with D possibly being TRBD1 (5 bases). V dropped 0 bases and J dropped 3 bases, with 9 bases sitting between them. The CDR3 has 14 residues. Germline V lookup: CDR1 SGHDT, CDR2 YYEEEE. CDR3 sequence (DNA): TGTGCCAGCAGCTTGGATCGGGGGTACACTGAAGCTTTCTTT. Translating gives CASSLDRGYTEAFF. Filled out from reference TRBV5-6 and TRBJ1-1, the complete variable domain reads DAGVTQSPTHLIKTRGQQVTLRCSPKSGHDTVSWYQQALGQGPQFIFQYYEEEERQRGNFPDRFSGHQFPNYSSELNVNALLLGDSALYLCASSLDRGYTEAFFGQGTRLTVV.

By sample share, this clonotype is medium-sized. The chain links TRBV7-8 to TRBJ2-7, with 9 bases that match TRBD2. The CDR3 is 15 amino acids. The V gene end was trimmed by 1 base and the J gene end by 3 bases; junction bases not matched to a gene: 4. CDR1 and CDR2 (germline): SGHVS, FQNEAQ. CDR3 sequence (DNA): TGTGCCAGCAGCTTAGGTGCGGGGGGGGGCTACGAGCAGTACTTC. Its protein product is CASSLGAGGGYEQYF.

Notes on this clonotype: One junction end disagrees with the germline gene, perhaps due to a read error. This chain joins TRBV7-8 and TRBJ2-5, with D uncertain. The CDR3 sequence is 14 residues long. The germline V gene has CDR1 SGHVS and CDR2 FQNEAQ. CDR3 nucleotide sequence: TGTGCCAGCAGCTCGGCTCCGACGCCAGCGACCCGGTTTTTC. Translation: CASSSAPTPATRFF.

The chain joins TRBV6-1 to TRBJ2-3; 10 bases align to TRBD2. The closer fit of TRBJ2-1 to the DNA end suggests the J call may be wrong. The germline gives CDR1 MNHNS, CDR2 SASEGT. CDR3 length: 15 amino acids. The CDR3 nucleotides read TGTGCCAGCAGTGAGGGACTAGCGATTCTTCCGGAGCAGTTCTTC. It encodes CASSEGLAILPEQFF.

The V call is TRBV7-9, the J call TRBJ2-1, with D perhaps matching TRBD2 (5 bases). V lost 1 base to trimming and J lost 10 bases, with 14 bases between them. Germline V gives CDR1 SEHNR, CDR2 FQNEAQ (reference sequence). The CDR3 spans 14 residues. The CDR3: CASSLVGGSYEQFF. The CDR3 nucleotides are TGTGCCAGCAGCTTAGTAGGAGGCTCCTACGAGCAGTTCTTC.

This clonotype was picked up a small number of times. V gene TRBV11-3 combines with J gene TRBJ2-5; TRBD1 aligns across 10 bases. Looked up from germline, CDR1 is SGHNT and CDR2 is YENEEA. The CDR3 covers 14 residues. With V trimmed by 5 bases and J by 5 bases, 5 bases remained unmatched. The CDR3 sequence is CASSIGQGGETQYF. CDR3 nucleotide sequence: TGTGCCAGCAGCATAGGACAGGGGGGGGAGACCCAGTACTTC. The entire variable domain, with the rest obtained from reference TRBV11-3 and TRBJ2-5, is as follows: EAGVVQSPRYKIIEKKQPVAFWCNPISGHNTLYWYLQNLGQGPELLIRYENEEAVDDSQLPKDRFSAERLKGVDSTLKIQPAELGDSAVYLCASSIGQGGETQYFGPGTRLLVL.

This clonotype is medium-sized within its sample. This sequence joins TRBV11-3 and TRBJ2-5; a weak D match, TRBD1 (5 bases). The V end was cut by 3 bases, the J end by 5 bases, with 13 bases between. CDR1 is SGHNT and CDR2 is YENEEA in the germline V gene. CDR3 length equals 14 residues. CDR3 nucleotides: TGTGCCAGCAGCTTCTCAGGGATGCACGAGACCCAGTACTTC. It encodes CASSFSGMHETQYF.